This is a list of T cell receptor beta chains from one sample in a study of cytomegalovirus exposure and HLA in healthy donors. Profiled with immunoSEQ multiplex PCR; TCRdb holds only in-frame clones, not every one. The sample yields 85,000 to 100,000 clones, 79% seen once. The sample taken for sequencing was PBMCs. The receptors here all came from a male donor in good health and CMV-seropositive. Both conserved end residues are part of each CDR3. Fields, in order: J gene, clone size, V gene, D gene, CDR3 protein, CDR3 DNA. D genes are given only for firm matches. Clone size appears in some rows only: once, few, many, or a class for an expanded clone.

j_gene: TRBJ1-2
abundance: NA
v_gene: TRBV27
d_gene: NA
CDR3aa: CASSLEGAYGYTF
CDR3nt: TGTGCCAGCAGTTTAGAAGGAGCCTATGGCTACACCTTC

j_gene: TRBJ1-5
abundance: NA
v_gene: TRBV29-1
d_gene: TRBD1
CDR3aa: CSVSGGGNQPQHF
CDR3nt: TGCAGCGTATCAGGGGGAGGCAATCAGCCCCAGCATTTT

j_gene: TRBJ2-5
abundance: once
v_gene: TRBV7-2
d_gene: NA
CDR3aa: CASSLGPLETQYF
CDR3nt: TGTGCCAGCAGCTTAGGGCCGCTAGAGACCCAGTACTTC

j_gene: TRBJ2-5
abundance: NA
v_gene: TRBV1
d_gene: NA
CDR3aa: CTSSSTLAEPQGETQYF
CDR3nt: TGCACCAGCAGCTCAACTTTAGCGGAACCCCAGGGAGAGACCCAGTACTTC

j_gene: TRBJ2-7
abundance: NA
v_gene: TRBV6-1
d_gene: TRBD1
CDR3aa: CASTLGTTGAYEQYF
CDR3nt: TGTGCCAGCACGTTAGGCACGACAGGGGCGTACGAGCAGTACTTC

j_gene: TRBJ2-7
abundance: NA
v_gene: TRBV19
d_gene: NA
CDR3aa: CASSIGDISYEQYF
CDR3nt: TGTGCCAGTAGTATCGGGGATATATCCTACGAGCAGTACTTC

j_gene: TRBJ1-2
abundance: NA
v_gene: TRBV6-1
d_gene: TRBD1
CDR3aa: CASSETETGYGYTF
CDR3nt: TGTGCCAGCAGTGAAACCGAGACAGGGTATGGCTACACCTTC

j_gene: TRBJ2-7
abundance: NA
v_gene: TRBV29-1
d_gene: TRBD1
CDR3aa: CSGVVRGYEQYF
CDR3nt: TGCAGCGGCGTGGTCAGGGGGTACGAGCAGTACTTC

j_gene: TRBJ1-1
abundance: NA
v_gene: TRBV30
d_gene: TRBD1
CDR3aa: CAWSVRGTGRGTEAFF
CDR3nt: TGTGCCTGGAGTGTACGGGGGACAGGGAGGGGGACTGAAGCTTTCTTT

j_gene: TRBJ2-1
abundance: NA
v_gene: TRBV27
d_gene: NA
CDR3aa: CASSLSTGPNEQFF
CDR3nt: TGTGCCAGCAGTTTAAGTACAGGGCCAAATGAGCAGTTCTTC

j_gene: TRBJ1-5
abundance: few
v_gene: TRBV2
d_gene: TRBD1
CDR3aa: CASSEGTGHNQPQHF
CDR3nt: TGTGCCAGCAGTGAGGGGACAGGGCACAATCAGCCCCAGCATTTT

j_gene: TRBJ2-3
abundance: NA
v_gene: TRBV5-1
d_gene: NA
CDR3aa: CASSSMVEGTQYF
CDR3nt: TGCGCCAGCAGCTCGATGGTTGAGGGTACGCAGTATTTT

j_gene: TRBJ1-2
abundance: NA
v_gene: TRBV6-5
d_gene: NA
CDR3aa: CASRPTGGSYGYTF
CDR3nt: TGTGCCAGCAGACCTACCGGGGGGAGCTATGGCTACACCTTC

j_gene: TRBJ1-2
abundance: NA
v_gene: TRBV4-3
d_gene: NA
CDR3aa: CASSQDRQESIYGYTF
CDR3nt: TGCGCCAGCAGCCAAGACCGACAGGAAAGTATCTATGGCTACACCTTC

j_gene: TRBJ2-5
abundance: NA
v_gene: TRBV6-1
d_gene: NA
CDR3aa: CASSATRVQETQYF
CDR3nt: TGTGCCAGCAGTGCTACCAGGGTCCAAGAGACCCAGTACTTC

j_gene: TRBJ2-7
abundance: NA
v_gene: TRBV7-2
d_gene: TRBD2
CDR3aa: CASSYQGRGEQYF
CDR3nt: TGTGCCAGCAGCTATCAAGGGAGGGGCGAGCAGTACTTC

j_gene: TRBJ1-5
abundance: few
v_gene: TRBV6-6
d_gene: NA
CDR3aa: CASSYSRTTSNQPQHF
CDR3nt: TGTGCCAGCAGTTACTCGCGGACAACTAGCAATCAGCCCCAGCATTTT

j_gene: TRBJ1-2
abundance: NA
v_gene: TRBV30
d_gene: NA
CDR3aa: CAWRGQRNYGYTF
CDR3nt: TGTGCCTGGAGAGGACAGCGGAACTATGGCTACACCTTC

j_gene: TRBJ2-3
abundance: NA
v_gene: TRBV13
d_gene: NA
CDR3aa: CASSSDQGRRTDTQYF
CDR3nt: TGTGCCAGCAGCTCGGATCAGGGCCGAAGGACAGATACGCAGTATTTT

j_gene: TRBJ1-1
abundance: medium-sized
v_gene: TRBV11-1
d_gene: TRBD1
CDR3aa: CASSLSRGGAITEAFF
CDR3nt: TGTGCCAGCAGCTTAAGCCGAGGGGGCGCGATCACTGAAGCTTTCTTT

j_gene: TRBJ2-3
abundance: NA
v_gene: TRBV7-2
d_gene: NA
CDR3aa: CASSFGLRTDTQYF
CDR3nt: TGTGCCAGCAGCTTTGGCCTTCGCACAGATACGCAGTATTTT

j_gene: TRBJ1-5
abundance: NA
v_gene: TRBV30
d_gene: NA
CDR3aa: CAWDTGYQPQHF
CDR3nt: TGTGCCTGGGACACAGGGTATCAGCCCCAGCATTTT

j_gene: TRBJ1-5
abundance: NA
v_gene: TRBV7-2
d_gene: TRBD1
CDR3aa: CASSPRQGSNQPQHF
CDR3nt: TGTGCCAGCAGCCCCCGACAGGGAAGCAATCAGCCCCAGCATTTT

j_gene: TRBJ1-1
abundance: NA
v_gene: TRBV27
d_gene: NA
CDR3aa: CASSLRVAPTEAFF
CDR3nt: TGTGCCAGCAGTTTGAGGGTGGCGCCGACTGAAGCTTTCTTT

j_gene: TRBJ1-1
abundance: once
v_gene: TRBV27
d_gene: NA
CDR3aa: CASSALGGWNTEAFF
CDR3nt: TGTGCCAGCAGTGCCCTGGGGGGGTGGAACACTGAAGCTTTCTTT

j_gene: TRBJ2-7
abundance: few
v_gene: TRBV18
d_gene: TRBD2
CDR3aa: CASSPPGLPFGEQYF
CDR3nt: TGTGCCAGCTCACCCCCGGGACTACCTTTTGGCGAGCAGTACTTC

j_gene: TRBJ1-4
abundance: NA
v_gene: TRBV11-1
d_gene: TRBD1
CDR3aa: CASSRTTGGHEKLFF
CDR3nt: TGTGCCAGCAGCCGTACGACAGGGGGACACGAAAAACTGTTTTTT

j_gene: TRBJ1-2
abundance: NA
v_gene: TRBV11-1
d_gene: NA
CDR3aa: CASSSGSLYGYTF
CDR3nt: TGTGCCAGCAGTTCCGGGTCTCTCTATGGCTACACCTTC

j_gene: TRBJ2-2
abundance: NA
v_gene: TRBV7-2
d_gene: TRBD2
CDR3aa: CASRIAGGPGELFF
CDR3nt: TGTGCCAGCAGGATAGCGGGGGGGCCCGGGGAGCTGTTTTTT

j_gene: TRBJ1-5
abundance: few
v_gene: TRBV23-1
d_gene: NA
CDR3aa: CAAVTAYSNQPQHF
CDR3nt: TGCGCCGCGGTAACGGCCTATAGCAATCAGCCCCAGCATTTT

j_gene: TRBJ2-5
abundance: NA
v_gene: TRBV5-1
d_gene: NA
CDR3aa: CASGEETQYF
CDR3nt: TGCGCCAGCGGAGAAGAGACCCAGTACTTC